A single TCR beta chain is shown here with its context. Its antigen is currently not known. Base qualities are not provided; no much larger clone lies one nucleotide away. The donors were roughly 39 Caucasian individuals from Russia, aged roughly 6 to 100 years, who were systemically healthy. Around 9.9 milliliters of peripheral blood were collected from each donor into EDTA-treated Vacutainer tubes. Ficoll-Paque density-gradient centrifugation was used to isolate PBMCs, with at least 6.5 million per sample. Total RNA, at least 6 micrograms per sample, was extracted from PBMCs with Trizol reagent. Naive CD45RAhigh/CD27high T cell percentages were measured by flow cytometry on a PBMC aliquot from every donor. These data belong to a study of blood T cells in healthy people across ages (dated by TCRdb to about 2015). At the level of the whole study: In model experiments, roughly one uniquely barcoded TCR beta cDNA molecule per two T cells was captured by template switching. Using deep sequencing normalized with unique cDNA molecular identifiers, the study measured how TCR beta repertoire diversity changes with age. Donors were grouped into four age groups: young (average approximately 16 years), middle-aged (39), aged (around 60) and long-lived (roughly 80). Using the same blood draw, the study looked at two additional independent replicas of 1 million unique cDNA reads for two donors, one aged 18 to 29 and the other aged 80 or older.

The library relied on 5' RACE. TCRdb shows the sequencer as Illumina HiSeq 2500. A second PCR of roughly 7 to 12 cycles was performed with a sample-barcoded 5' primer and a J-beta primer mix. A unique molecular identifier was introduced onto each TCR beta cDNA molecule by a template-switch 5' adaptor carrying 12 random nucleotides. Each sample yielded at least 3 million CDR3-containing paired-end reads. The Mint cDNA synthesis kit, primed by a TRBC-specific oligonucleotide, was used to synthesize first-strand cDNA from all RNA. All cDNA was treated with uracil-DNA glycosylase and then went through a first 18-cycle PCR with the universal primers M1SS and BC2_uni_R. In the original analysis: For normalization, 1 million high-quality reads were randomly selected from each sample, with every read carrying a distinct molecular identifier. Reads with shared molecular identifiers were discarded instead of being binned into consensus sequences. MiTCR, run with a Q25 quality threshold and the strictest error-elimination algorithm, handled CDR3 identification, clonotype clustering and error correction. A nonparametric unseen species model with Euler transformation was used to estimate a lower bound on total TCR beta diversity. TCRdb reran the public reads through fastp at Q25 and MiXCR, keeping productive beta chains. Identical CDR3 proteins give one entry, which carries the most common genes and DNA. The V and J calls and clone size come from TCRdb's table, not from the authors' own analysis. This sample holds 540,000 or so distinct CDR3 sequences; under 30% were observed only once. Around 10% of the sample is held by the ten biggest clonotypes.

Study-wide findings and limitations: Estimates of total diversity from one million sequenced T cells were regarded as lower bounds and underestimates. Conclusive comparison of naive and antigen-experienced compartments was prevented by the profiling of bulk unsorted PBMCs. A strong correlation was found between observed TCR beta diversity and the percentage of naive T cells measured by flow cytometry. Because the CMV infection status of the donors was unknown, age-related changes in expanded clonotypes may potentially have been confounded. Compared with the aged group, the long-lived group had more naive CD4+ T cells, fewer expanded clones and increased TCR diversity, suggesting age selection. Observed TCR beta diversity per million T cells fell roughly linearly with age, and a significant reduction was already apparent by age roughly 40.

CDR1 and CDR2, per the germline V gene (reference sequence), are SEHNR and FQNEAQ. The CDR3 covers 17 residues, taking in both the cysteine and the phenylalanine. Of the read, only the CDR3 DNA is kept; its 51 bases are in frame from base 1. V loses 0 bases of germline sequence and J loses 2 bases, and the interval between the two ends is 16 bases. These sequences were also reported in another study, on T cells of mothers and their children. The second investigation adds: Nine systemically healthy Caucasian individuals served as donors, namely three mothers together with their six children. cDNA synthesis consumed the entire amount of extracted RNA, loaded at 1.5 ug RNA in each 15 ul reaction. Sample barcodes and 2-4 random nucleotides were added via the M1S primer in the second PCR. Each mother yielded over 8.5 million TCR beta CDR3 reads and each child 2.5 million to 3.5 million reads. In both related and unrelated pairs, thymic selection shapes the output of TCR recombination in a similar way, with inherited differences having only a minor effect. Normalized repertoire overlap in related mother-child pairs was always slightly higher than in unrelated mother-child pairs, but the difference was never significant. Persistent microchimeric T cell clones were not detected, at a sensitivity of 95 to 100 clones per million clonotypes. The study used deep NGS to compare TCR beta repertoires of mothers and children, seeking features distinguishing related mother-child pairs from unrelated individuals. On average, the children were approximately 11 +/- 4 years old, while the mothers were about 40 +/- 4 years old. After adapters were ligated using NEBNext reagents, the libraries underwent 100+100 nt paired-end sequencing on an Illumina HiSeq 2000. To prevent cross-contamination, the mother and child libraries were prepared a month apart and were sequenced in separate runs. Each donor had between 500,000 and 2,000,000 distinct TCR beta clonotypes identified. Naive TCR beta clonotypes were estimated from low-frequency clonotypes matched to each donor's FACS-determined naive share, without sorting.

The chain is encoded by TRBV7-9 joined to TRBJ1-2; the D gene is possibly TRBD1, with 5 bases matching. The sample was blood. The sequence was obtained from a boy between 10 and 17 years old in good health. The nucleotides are TGTGCCAGCAGCTTAGCGTCGATGGGCCAGGGCAACTATGGCTACACCTTC. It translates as CASSLASMGQGNYGYTF.